The 15 T cell receptor beta chains reported below all come from one sample, sequenced in a study of cytomegalovirus exposure and HLA in healthy donors. Sequenced by immunoSEQ multiplex PCR; TCRdb stores in-frame clones only, minus some. This sample has hundreds of thousands of clones, with about 90% found just once. The specimen was PBMCs. These receptors came from a man aged 18 to 30 in good health and CMV-seropositive.

V is TRBV27 and J is TRBJ2-1; no reliable D call. Between the trimmed V and J ends, which lost 5 bases and 0 bases, there was a span of 8 bases. CDR1 is MNHEY, CDR2 SMNVEV, per germline (reference sequence). The CDR3 runs 14 residues. CDR3 sequence (DNA): TGTGCCAGCAGTACGGAAAGCTCCTACAATGAGCAGTTCTTC. This encodes CASSTESSYNEQFF.

The rearrangement uses TRBV6-5 and TRBJ2-2; D is ambiguous. This CDR3 region has 13 residues. CDR1 is MNHEY and CDR2 is SVGAGI in the germline V gene. V was pared by 2 bases and J by 7 bases, with 8 bases between. CDR3 sequence: CASSYGVGGELFF. DNA for the CDR3: TGTGCCAGCAGTTACGGGGTTGGCGGGGAGCTGTTTTTT.

The CDR3 protein is CASSLETPDDEQFF. CDR3 DNA: TGCGCCAGCAGCTTGGAAACCCCGGACGATGAGCAGTTCTTC. V and J are TRBV5-1 and TRBJ2-1; D is undetermined. The V and J ends lost 0 bases and 8 bases respectively, with 12 bases between them. The CDR3 sequence is 14 residues long. Germline values: CDR1 SGHRS, CDR2 YFSETQ.

This sequence joins TRBV25-1 and TRBJ2-6, with D maybe TRBD2 (6 bases). The CDR3 contains 14 residues. With 10 bases removed from V and 2 bases from J, the gap between germline ends came to 12 bases. Germline values: CDR1 MGHDK, CDR2 SYGVNS. The CDR3 loop reads CATGPGAGANVLTF. CDR3 DNA: TGTGCCACCGGGCCGGGAGCTGGGGCCAACGTCCTGACTTTC.

The gene calls are TRBV5-1 and TRBJ1-1, with D hard to call. V lost 0 bases to trimming and J lost 1 base, with 4 bases between them. The CDR3 is 13 amino acids. Looked up from germline, CDR1 is SGHRS and CDR2 is YFSETQ. This CDR3 is CASSLGPNTEAFF. CDR3 DNA sequence: TGCGCCAGCAGCTTGGGGCCGAACACTGAAGCTTTCTTT. The full variable domain, in which reference TRBV5-1 and TRBJ1-1 provide the parts outside the CDR3, is KAGVTQTPRYLIKTRGQQVTLSCSPISGHRSVSWYQQTPGQGLQFLFEYFSETQRNKGNFPGRFSGRQFSNSRSEMNVSTLELGDSALYLCASSLGPNTEAFFGQGTRLTVV.

This clone turned up a few times. This chain uses TRBV30 with TRBJ2-2; D is unclear. Germline CDR1 is GTSNPN and CDR2 is SVGIG (reference sequence). The CDR3 runs to 14 residues. Trimming removed 0 bases at V and 3 bases at J, with 8 bases between. The CDR3 DNA sequence: TGTGCCTGGAGTGTAGGGTTAGACACCGGGGAGCTGTTTTTT. Translated, it gives CAWSVGLDTGELFF.

The chain is built from TRBV11-1 and TRBJ2-7, with TRBD1 matching 7 bases. The CDR3 loop spans 15 amino acids. Germline-derived CDR1 and CDR2 are SGHAT and FQDESV (reference sequence). V was pared by 5 bases and J by 5 bases, with 12 bases of the junction left unmatched. CDR3 sequence reads: CASSQGQRNIHEQYF. The CDR3 nucleotides read TGTGCCAGCAGCCAGGGACAGCGAAATATCCACGAGCAGTACTTC.

The chain couples TRBV5-1 to TRBJ2-3; possible D gene TRBD1, 5 bases. This CDR3 is built from 16 residues. V lost 3 bases, J lost 2 bases, and 16 bases lay in between. CDR1 and CDR2 from the germline V gene are SGHRS and YFSETQ. The CDR3 DNA follows: TGCGCCAGCAGCTCAAGGGGCCAGGGCTACACAGATACGCAGTATTTT. Protein product: CASSSRGQGYTDTQYF.

The genes are TRBV30 and TRBJ1-1, with D unclear. The CDR3 runs to 13 residues. Germline lookup yields CDR1 GTSNPN and CDR2 SVGIG (reference sequence). The V gene lost 0 bases and the J gene lost 0 bases, with 5 bases spanning the gap. The CDR3 DNA is TGTGCCTGGAGTGTAACAGTGAACACTGAAGCTTTCTTT. It encodes CAWSVTVNTEAFF.

This chain connects TRBV11-2 to TRBJ2-2; D gene uncertain. V was shortened by 1 base and J by 6 bases, with 9 bases between the two germline ends. The CDR3 spans 14 residues. Germline assignment: CDR1 SGHAT and CDR2 FQNNGV. This chain's CDR3 is CASSLAWGAGELFF. DNA of the CDR3: TGTGCCAGCAGCTTAGCTTGGGGTGCCGGGGAGCTGTTTTTT.

The V gene is TRBV27, the J gene TRBJ2-1; D ambiguous. Trimming pared 7 bases from V and 0 bases from J, leaving 10 bases between. The CDR3 consists of 14 residues. Germline V lookup: CDR1 MNHEY, CDR2 SMNVEV (reference sequence). Here the CDR3 reads CASTDTSSYNEQFF. In DNA form, the CDR3 reads TGTGCCAGCACTGACACGAGCTCCTACAATGAGCAGTTCTTC.

Written as DNA, the CDR3 is TGTGCCAGCAGCTTGTCCAGGGGAGGGTACGAGCAGTACTTC. Translation: CASSLSRGGYEQYF. The rearrangement uses TRBV7-9 and TRBJ2-7; a weak D match, TRBD2 (7 bases). CDR1 SEHNR and CDR2 FQNEAQ come from the germline V gene (reference sequence). The CDR3 contains 14 residues. Trimming shortened V by 3 bases and J by 4 bases, and 13 bases separated the two germline ends.

A note on this clone: Other DNA variants within this sample encode the same CDR3. J is TRBJ2-7 and V is TRBV6-5; 9 bases agree with TRBD1. Trimming took 3 bases from V and 4 from J; bases not matched to a gene: 4. CDR1 is MNHEY and CDR2 is SVGAGI in the germline V gene. CDR3 length: 14 residues. CDR3: CASSYSDRGYEQYF. DNA for the CDR3: TGTGCCAGCAGTTATTCCGACAGGGGGTACGAGCAGTACTTC.

The rearrangement uses TRBV7-9 and TRBJ2-1, with D perhaps matching TRBD1 (5 bases). The CDR3 runs 13 residues. Germline CDR1 and CDR2: SEHNR and FQNEAQ (reference sequence). With 2 bases removed from V and 10 bases from J, the gap between germline ends came to 12 bases. Here the CDR3 DNA reads TGTGCCAGCAGCTTAAAGTTAACAGGCGAGCAGTTCTTC. It yields the protein CASSLKLTGEQFF.

V gene TRBV5-4 combines with J gene TRBJ2-3, with 8 nucleotides matching TRBD2. Trimming cost V 4 bases and J 2 bases; bases outside gene matches: 6. Germline CDR1 reads SGHNT; CDR2 reads YYREEE (reference sequence). This CDR3 contains 15 residues. CDR3 protein: CASSEELAATDTQYF. CDR3 in DNA: TGTGCCAGCAGCGAGGAACTAGCGGCCACAGATACGCAGTATTTT. Full variable domain (outside the CDR3, taken from reference TRBV5-4 and TRBJ2-3): ETGVTQSPTHLIKTRGQQVTLRCSSQSGHNTVSWYQQALGQGPQFIFQYYREEENGRGNFPPRFSGLQFPNYSSELNVNALELDDSALYLCASSEELAATDTQYFGPGTRLTVL.